This entry lists 30 T cell receptor beta chains sequenced from one sample in a study of metastatic and nonmetastatic thyroid tumors. TCRdb recomputed clones from the PCR reads via MiXCR. The table has roughly 59,000 clones, around 15% seen once; the top ten hold over 8.5%. Every patient underwent thyroid surgery untreated. Source material: blood. The source of these receptors is a male donor with papillary thyroid cancer or a benign thyroid nodule (not recorded which). Some clones in this sample may be carry-over from other donors' samples.

This clone occurred many times. The CDR3 spells CASSRDGVSGYTF. As DNA, the CDR3 is TGCGCCAGCAGCCGGGACGGGGTGAGTGGCTACACCTTC. The rearrangement uses TRBV5-1 and TRBJ1-2; TRBD1 is a possible D gene (5 bases). Looked up from germline, CDR1 is SGHRS and CDR2 is YFSETQ. CDR3 length: 13 residues. V lost 4 bases and J lost 7, with 14 bases in between.

This clone was recorded at least ten times. V is TRBV2 and J is TRBJ2-5; D is unresolved. The CDR3 loop spans 15 amino acids. With 3 bases removed from V and 2 bases from J, the gap between germline ends came to 13 bases. Germline values: CDR1 SNHLY, CDR2 FYNNEI. In nucleotides, the CDR3 is TGTGCCAGCAGTGATATGAGACTTAGACAAGAGACCCAGTACTTC. It is translated as CASSDMRLRQETQYF.

This clone has a count of ten or more. This CDR3 reads CASSTLLGGPRADTQYF. The CDR3 coding sequence is TGTGCCAGTAGTACCCTGCTCGGGGGGCCTAGGGCAGATACGCAGTATTTT. The chain joins TRBV19 to TRBJ2-3, with a tentative D call TRBD2 (7 bases). This CDR3 comprises 17 residues. Trimming took off 4 bases at V and 4 bases at J, with 21 bases between the two ends. The germline V gene has CDR1 LNHDA and CDR2 SQIVND (reference sequence). Variable domain in full (rest from reference TRBV19 and TRBJ2-3): DGGITQSPKYLFRKEGQNVTLSCEQNLNHDAMYWYRQDPGQGLRLIYYSQIVNDFQKGDIAEGYSVSREKKESFPLTVTSAQKNPTAFYLCASSTLLGGPRADTQYFGPGTRLTVL.

The gene calls are TRBV10-3 and TRBJ2-7; the D gene is possibly TRBD1 (7 bases). The V gene lost 2 bases and the J gene lost 6 bases, with 26 bases spanning the gap. There are 18 residues in the CDR3. Germline CDR1 and CDR2: ENHRY and SYGVKD. In nucleotides, the CDR3 is TGTGCCATCAGTGAGGACCTTAGACAGGGCCCCTCGGGAGTCGAGCAGTACGTC. Its translation is CAISEDLRQGPSGVEQYV.

Turning to this clone: A much larger clone is a single base away; this may be a read error. This CDR3 is CATIDRAGREYFDEQFF. CDR3 bases: TGTGCCACCATTGATCGCGCGGGGCGGGAGTATTTTGATGAGCAGTTCTTC. The chain combines TRBV24-1 with TRBJ2-1; 7 nucleotides match TRBD2. CDR1 and CDR2 (germline): KGHDR, SFDVKD. This CDR3 is built from 17 residues.

This clone was picked up many times. The chain links TRBV7-8 to TRBJ2-1; unclear D gene. The CDR3 sequence is 14 residues long. Germline V lookup: CDR1 SGHVS, CDR2 FQNEAQ. The V and J ends lost 1 base and 9 bases respectively, with 13 bases between them. CDR3 sequence: CASSLVMVGIEQFF. The CDR3 DNA follows: TGTGCCAGCAGCTTAGTAATGGTCGGTATTGAGCAGTTCTTC. Full variable domain (missing parts from reference TRBV7-8 and TRBJ2-1): GAGVSQSPRYKVAKRGQDVALRCDPISGHVSLFWYQQALGQGPEFLTYFQNEAQLDKSGLPSDRFFAERPEGSVSTLKIQRTQQEDSAVYLCASSLVMVGIEQFFGPGTRLTVL.

This clone was seen many times. The CDR3 sequence is CASSANQETQYF. CDR3 coding DNA: TGTGCCAGCAGTGCGAACCAAGAGACCCAGTACTTC. The rearrangement links TRBV6-1 to TRBJ2-5; D call uncertain. The germline CDR1 and CDR2 sequences are MNHNS and SASEGT. CDR3 size: 12 residues. V lost 4 bases and J 0 bases, leaving 3 bases between the germline ends.

This clone was counted ten times or more. The chain carries TRBV20-1 and TRBJ1-6; D is unclear. V was cut by 1 base and J by 4 bases, with 14 bases left in between. This CDR3 region has 16 residues. Looked up from germline, CDR1 is DFQATT and CDR2 is SNEGSKA (reference sequence). The CDR3 DNA reads as TGCAGTGCTAGAGGCGAACGGGTTCAGTATAATTCACCCCTCCACTTT. Protein sequence: CSARGERVQYNSPLHF.

In this sample, this clone turned up many times. The chain uses TRBV29-1 and TRBJ1-2; unclear D gene. Germline V gene data show CDR1 as SQVTM and CDR2 as ANQGSEA. Trimming took off 5 bases at V and 5 bases at J, with 12 bases between the two ends. The CDR3 is 12 residues long. CDR3 residues: CSVPDGGYGYTF. The CDR3 coding sequence is TGCAGCGTTCCCGACGGAGGATATGGCTACACCTTC.

This clone was seen ten or more times. The chain carries TRBV9 and TRBJ2-7; the D call may be TRBD1 or TRBD2 (5 bases each). The CDR3 sequence is 15 residues long. CDR1 is SGDLS and CDR2 is YYNGEE in the germline V gene. Trimming shortened V by 2 bases and J by 3 bases, and 15 bases separated the two germline ends. The CDR3 DNA reads TGTGCCAGCAGCGTGAGGGACGCAGCCTACTACGAGCAGTACTTC. It specifies CASSVRDAAYYEQYF.

There are many counts of this clone. This chain joins TRBV3-1 and TRBJ1-1; D gene unclear. Germline CDR1 reads LGHDT; CDR2 reads YNNKEL (reference sequence). CDR3 length: 13 amino acids. V lost 4 bases and J 2 bases, leaving 8 bases between the germline ends. The CDR3 DNA reads as TGTGCCAGCAGCCTGCGGCCAAACACTGAAGCTTTCTTT. It specifies CASSLRPNTEAFF. Together with reference TRBV3-1 and TRBJ1-1, the CDR3 gives the full variable domain: DTAVSQTPKYLVTQMGNDKSIKCEQNLGHDTMYWYKQDSKKFLKIMFSYNNKELIINETVPNRFSPKSPDKAHLNLHINSLELGDSAVYFCASSLRPNTEAFFGQGTRLTVV.

The chain is built from TRBV6-2 or TRBV6-3 and TRBJ1-1; D unresolved. V was clipped by 5 bases and J by 2 bases, with 12 bases between them. CDR1 is MNHEY and CDR2 is SVGEGT in the germline V gene. The CDR3 is 14 amino acids. Here the CDR3 DNA reads TGTGCCAGCAGTAACAAAGGTCTAAACACTGAAGCTTTCTTT. Protein: CASSNKGLNTEAFF.

This clone was seen a few times. At one of its ends the junction is not consistent with the germline gene, which may arise from a read error. CDR3 nucleotides: TGTGCCAGCAGAGGACAGGGGACACCCTTCGAGAAGTACTTC. As protein: CASRGQGTPFEKYF. This rearrangement joins TRBV12-3 or TRBV12-4 to TRBJ2-7; 9 bases align to TRBD1. The CDR3 has 14 residues.

This clone was observed at least ten times. The gene calls are TRBV9 and TRBJ2-4; no reliable D call. The CDR3 is 12 residues long. V was pared by 3 bases and J by 4 bases, with 5 bases between. In germline, CDR1 is SGDLS, CDR2 YYNGEE. DNA of the CDR3: TGTGCCAGCAGCGATTGGAAAAACATTCAGTACTTC. Amino acids: CASSDWKNIQYF.

This clone was detected many times. CDR3: CAWKWGQVGNTIYF. Written as DNA, the CDR3 is TGTGCCTGGAAGTGGGGACAGGTTGGAAACACCATATATTTT. This chain connects TRBV30 to TRBJ1-3, with 8 positions matching TRBD1. CDR1 is GTSNPN, CDR2 SVGIG, per germline (reference sequence). CDR3 length: 14 residues. Losses at the gene ends were 4 bases for V and 3 bases for J; bases not matched to a gene: 5.

This sequence joins TRBV20-1 and TRBJ2-7; D gene ambiguous. V shed 3 bases and J shed 3 bases, with 6 bases lying between them. Germline loops: CDR1 DFQATT, CDR2 SNEGSKA (reference sequence). The CDR3 length is 11 residues. The chain's CDR3 is CSASEHYEQYF. The CDR3 nucleotides read TGCAGTGCTAGTGAACACTACGAGCAGTACTTC.

This clone was detected only a few times. V is TRBV7-9 and J is TRBJ1-1, with unresolved D. This CDR3 spans 11 amino acids. V was shortened by 7 bases and J by 4 bases, with 7 bases between the two germline ends. Germline V gene lookup returns CDR1 SEHNR and CDR2 FQNEAQ (reference sequence). The CDR3: CASISITEAFF. As DNA, the CDR3 is TGTGCCAGCATCTCCATCACTGAAGCTTTCTTT. The full variable domain, with the rest looked up from reference TRBV7-9 and TRBJ1-1, is DTGVSQNPRHKITKRGQNVTFRCDPISEHNRLYWYRQTLGQGPEFLTYFQNEAQLEKSRLLSDRFSAERPKGSFSTLEIQRTEQGDSAMYLCASISITEAFFGQGTRLTVV.

In this sample, this clone turned up many times. This sequence joins TRBV4-1 and TRBJ2-1; 9 bases map to TRBD1. With V trimmed by 1 base and J by 8 bases, 15 bases remained unmatched. The V gene's germline CDR1 is MGHRA and CDR2 YSYEKL. The CDR3 has 18 residues. The CDR3 spells CASSQVPGQGFGKHEQFF. CDR3 coding DNA: TGCGCCAGCAGCCAAGTCCCGGGACAGGGATTCGGCAAGCATGAGCAGTTCTTC.

In its sample, this clone was seen many times. This chain joins TRBV18 and TRBJ2-1, with TRBD2 identical over 10 bases. Germline V gene sequence: CDR1 KGHSH, CDR2 LQKENI. There are 15 residues in the CDR3. V shed 5 bases, J shed 8 bases, and the junction held 9 bases outside the gene matches. CDR3 coding DNA: TGTGCCAGCTCAACTACTAGCGGGGTTCACTATGAGCAGTTCTTC. Translating gives CASSTTSGVHYEQFF.

This clone was seen many times. The V gene is TRBV13, the J gene TRBJ2-4; 8 bases fit TRBD1. Germline V lookup: CDR1 PRHDT, CDR2 FYEKMQ (reference sequence). The CDR3 runs to 14 residues. V lost 5 bases, J lost 8 bases, and 8 bases stayed unmatched. The CDR3 sequence is CASSTDRGRDIQYF. CDR3 in DNA: TGTGCCAGCAGCACCGACAGGGGAAGGGACATTCAGTACTTC.

At least ten counts were recorded for this clone. This chain joins TRBV7-2 and TRBJ2-7; D is unresolved. This CDR3 is 13 amino acids long. The V gene's germline CDR1 is SGHTA and CDR2 FQGNSA. V was clipped by 7 bases and J by 4 bases, with 14 bases between them. The CDR3 DNA is TGTGCCAGCACCCGTGGGCTGAGTTACGAGCAGTACTTC. It is translated as CASTRGLSYEQYF.

As concerns this clone: Other nucleotide sequences from this sample produce the same CDR3. The chain employs TRBV3-1 and TRBJ2-5; D perhaps matches TRBD2 (6 bases). The germline CDR1 and CDR2 sequences are LGHDT and YNNKEL (reference sequence). The CDR3 is 14 amino acids. The germline V and J ends were trimmed by 0 bases and 7 bases, with 12 bases remaining between them. This CDR3 is CASSQEGRRGTQYF. In DNA, the CDR3 is TGTGCCAGCAGCCAAGAAGGAAGGAGGGGGACCCAGTACTTC.

The sample holds many counts of this clone. This rearrangement joins TRBV7-9 to TRBJ1-1; D gene ambiguous. Per germline, CDR1 SEHNR and CDR2 FQNEAQ (reference sequence). Trimming left V 1 base short and J 3 bases short, with 15 bases between. This CDR3 is 16 amino acids long. CDR3 in amino acids: CASSLDRLGEYTEAFF. The CDR3 bases are TGTGCCAGCAGCTTAGATCGTTTGGGCGAGTACACTGAAGCTTTCTTT.

Comments on this clone: One end of the junction does not line up with germline, which may come from a read error. The chain joins TRBV7-3 to TRBJ2-1; 7 bases line up with TRBD2. The CDR3 has 18 amino acids. Germline CDR1 reads SGHTA; CDR2 reads FQGTGA. CDR3 sequence reads: CAISLRRAGGSRHNEQFF. The CDR3 bases are TGTGCCATCAGCTTAAGACGAGCTGGCGGGAGCCGGCACAATGAGCAGTTCTTC. The entire variable domain, with the rest obtained from reference TRBV7-3 and TRBJ2-1, is as follows: GAGVSQTPSNKVTEKGKYVELRCDPISGHTALYWYRQSLGQGPEFLIYFQGTGAADDSGLPNDRFFAVRPEGSVSTLKIQRTERGDSAVYLCAISLRRAGGSRHNEQFFGPGTRLTVL.

This sequence joins TRBV10-3 and TRBJ2-5; a possible D gene is TRBD2 (6 bases). Germline V gene data show CDR1 as ENHRY and CDR2 as SYGVKD. The CDR3 totals 16 residues. The V end lost 3 bases, the J end lost 4 bases, and 18 bases lay between the germline ends. The CDR3 loop reads CAISDPVTRVLETQYF. The CDR3 nucleotides are TGTGCCATCAGTGACCCCGTGACTAGGGTACTAGAGACCCAGTACTTC.

This clone was counted at least ten times. The chain couples TRBV12-3 or TRBV12-4 to TRBJ1-4; 7 bases fit TRBD1. V lost 5 bases and J lost 5; bases outside the gene matches: 11. The CDR3 runs to 16 residues. CDR3 sequence: CASSKRTGSQNEKLFF. The CDR3 nucleotides are TGTGCCAGCAGTAAACGGACAGGCTCGCAAAATGAAAAACTGTTTTTT.

J is TRBJ2-7 and V is TRBV24-1; D is ambiguous. The V gene's germline CDR1 is KGHDR and CDR2 SFDVKD. Trimming removed 3 bases from V and 10 bases from J, with 0 bases in between. This CDR3 spans 8 amino acids. The CDR3 DNA is TGTGCCACCAGTGATCAGTACGTC. Its translation: CATSDQYV.

Many counts were recorded for this clone. The rearrangement links TRBV30 to TRBJ1-1; D remains unclear. V dropped 0 bases and J dropped 2 bases, with 4 bases sitting between them. Germline CDR1 and CDR2: GTSNPN and SVGIG (reference sequence). This CDR3 region has 12 residues. CDR3 region: CAWSVPNTEAFF. CDR3 in DNA: TGTGCCTGGAGTGTGCCAAACACTGAAGCTTTCTTT.

The chain has TRBV20-1 and TRBJ1-2; TRBD1 might be the D (5 bases). The CDR3 spans 14 residues. V was clipped by 6 bases and J by 2 bases, with 16 bases between them. Germline CDR1 DFQATT, CDR2 SNEGSKA (reference sequence). The CDR3 sequence is CSAERGGPNYGYTF. In DNA form, the CDR3 reads TGCAGTGCCGAGAGGGGCGGACCCAACTATGGCTACACCTTC.

This clone was observed at least ten times. J is TRBJ1-2 and V is TRBV6-1; D is undetermined. V was clipped by 4 bases and J by 8 bases, with 23 bases between them. Germline CDR1 is MNHNS and CDR2 is SASEGT. The CDR3 contains 16 residues. The CDR3 loop is CASSAVGVLLSYGYTF. The CDR3 DNA follows: TGTGCCAGCAGTGCCGTGGGAGTTCTGTTGAGTTACGGCTACACCTTC.